This T cell receptor (beta chain) was sequenced during a study of T cells in narcolepsy. Study background: Healthy controls were enrolled alongside patients with narcolepsy type 1 or type 2. Whole-study findings and limits: Autoreactive HCRT-specific and TRIB2-specific clonotypes were marked in same-patient CSF-versus-blood CD4+ comparisons. Blood of same and different patients, but not healthy controls, reportedly held recurring autoreactive clonotypes. Autoreactive clone sequences were missing from some blood memory CD4+ repertoires.

Only in-frame clones appear in the TCRdb table, and some are missing; sequencing was by immunoSEQ multiplex PCR. This table holds more than 20,000 clones, 81% found once. About this clone: The antigen is not known.

The sequenced sample was memory (CD45RA-) CD4+ T cells from blood. The receptor was derived from a human donor in good health.

The CDR3 nucleotides are TGTGCCAGCAGCATGAGATCCGGGACAGGGGCCCCCTATGGCTACACCTTC. Protein product: CASSMRSGTGAPYGYTF. The gene calls are TRBV11-2 and TRBJ1-2; TRBD1 agrees at 10 bases. The CDR3 is made up of 17 amino acids. The V gene's germline CDR1 is SGHAT and CDR2 FQNNGV. The J segment lost 4 bases and the V segment lost 5 bases, leaving 13 bases of the junction unmatched.